Shown below are 20 T cell receptor beta chains from a single sample sequenced in a study of blood T cell repertoires in COVID-19 (TCRdb year 2020). The library came from the immunoSEQ multiplex PCR assay. This immuneACCESS table, as held by TCRdb, lists in-frame sequences with V and J called but not all clones. Of the missing ones, under half trace to an unresolved V gene in checked studies; the others have no known cause. This sample is represented by 50,000 to 75,000 clones; 91% of them were singletons. About 9% of the sample goes to the ten largest clones. Sequenced input: peripheral blood. These receptors originate from a human donor in a cohort sampled during active COVID-19.

This clone was observed a single time. J is TRBJ2-7 and V is TRBV11-3; TRBD1 matches 8 bases. The CDR3 runs to 13 residues. The germline V gene has CDR1 SGHNT and CDR2 YENEEA. V dropped 5 bases and J dropped 3; count of bases not matched to a gene: 3. CDR3 loop: CASSQGAFYEQYF. Written as DNA, the CDR3 is TGTGCCAGCAGCCAGGGGGCCTTCTACGAGCAGTACTTC.

V gene TRBV19 combines with J gene TRBJ2-3; the match to TRBD2 covers 10 bases. V trimming: 4 bases; J trimming: 1 base; junction bases outside the gene matches: 2. The CDR3 is 15 amino acids. CDR1 LNHDA and CDR2 SQIVND come from the germline V gene (reference sequence). CDR3 amino acids: CASSNLAGGTDTQYF. The CDR3 coding sequence is TGTGCCAGTAGTAATCTAGCGGGGGGCACAGATACGCAGTATTTT.

The chain carries TRBV30 and TRBJ2-2; D perhaps matches TRBD1 (6 bases). Germline CDR1 and CDR2: GTSNPN and SVGIG (reference sequence). The CDR3 sequence is 14 residues long. This chain's CDR3 is CACPGTLNTGELFF. DNA of the CDR3: TGTGCTTGCCCCGGGACACTGAACACCGGGGAGCTGTTTTTT.

The chain's CDR3 is CSVGWTIRGTTNEKLFF. The CDR3 DNA is TGCAGCGTGGGTTGGACGATACGGGGAACAACTAATGAAAAACTGTTTTTT. The chain couples TRBV29-1 to TRBJ1-4; D not resolved. The CDR3 is 17 residues long. The V and J ends lost 6 bases and 0 bases respectively, with 20 bases between them. Germline values: CDR1 SQVTM, CDR2 ANQGSEA.

J is TRBJ2-7 and V is TRBV6-5; D perhaps matches TRBD2 (6 bases). Germline values: CDR1 MNHEY, CDR2 SVGAGI. Trimming stripped 0 bases from V and 0 bases from J, with 12 bases between. The CDR3 loop spans 16 amino acids. DNA of the CDR3: TGTGCCAGCAGTTACTCGGATGCGGGGAGCTCCTACGAGCAGTACTTC. Protein: CASSYSDAGSSYEQYF.

The chain carries TRBV3-1 (or the pseudogene TRBV3-2) and TRBJ1-6; TRBD1 is a possible D gene (6 bases). V was trimmed by 0 bases and J by 0 bases, leaving 12 bases between them. CDR3 length equals 18 residues. Germline V gene data show CDR1 as LGHDT and CDR2 as YNNKEL (reference sequence). CDR3 DNA: TGTGCCAGCAGCCAAGAGCGCAGGGACAACTCCTATAATTCACCCCTCCACTTT. Its protein product is CASSQERRDNSYNSPLHF.

V and J are TRBV6-6 and TRBJ1-1; 11 nucleotides match TRBD1. Looked up from germline, CDR1 is MNHNY and CDR2 is SVGAGI (reference sequence). There are 14 residues in the CDR3. The V segment lost 4 bases and the J segment 4 bases; nucleotides outside the gene matches: 2. The CDR3: CASSSGQGVTEAFF. DNA of the CDR3: TGTGCCAGCAGTTCGGGACAGGGGGTCACTGAAGCTTTCTTT.

The J gene is TRBJ2-6, the V gene TRBV6-1; a weak D match, TRBD1 (5 bases). V gave up 0 bases and J gave up 4 bases, with 16 bases separating them. Germline V gene lookup returns CDR1 MNHNS and CDR2 SASEGT. The CDR3 length is 18 residues. Here the CDR3 DNA reads TGTGCCAGCAGTGAAGCGATTAGGGGTGACGACGGGGCCAACGTCCTGACTTTC. Translated: CASSEAIRGDDGANVLTF.

The chain links TRBV28 to TRBJ2-7; no clear D gene. The CDR3 length is 15 residues. Trimming shortened V by 8 bases and J by 0 bases, and 17 bases separated the two germline ends. Germline CDR1 MDHEN, CDR2 SYDVKM. The CDR3 nucleotides read TGTGCCAGCCAAGGAACAGCTATGAGCTCCTACGAGCAGTACTTC. As protein: CASQGTAMSSYEQYF. The whole variable domain, remainder taken from reference TRBV28 and TRBJ2-7, is DVKVTQSSRYLVKRTGEKVFLECVQDMDHENMFWYRQDPGLGLRLIYFSYDVKMKEKGDIPEGYSVSREKKERFSLILESASTNQTSMYLCASQGTAMSSYEQYFGPGTRLTVT.

This chain uses TRBV7-2 with TRBJ1-1, with D tentatively TRBD1 (5 bases). The V and J ends lost 2 bases and 9 bases respectively, with 25 bases between them. From germline, CDR1 is SGHTA and CDR2 FQGNSA. The CDR3 spans 17 residues. CDR3 amino acids: CASSLRFLRGRAQQAFF. CDR3 nucleotides: TGTGCCAGCAGCTTACGGTTCTTGCGGGGGAGGGCTCAGCAAGCTTTCTTT.

The sample holds one count of this clone. CDR3 loop: CASSLRGGGGGNEQFF. The DNA of the CDR3 is TGTGCCAGCAGTTTACGTGGCGGGGGCGGAGGCAATGAGCAGTTCTTC. The gene calls are TRBV27 and TRBJ2-1, with a weak D call TRBD2 (7 bases). The CDR3 loop spans 16 amino acids. Between the trimmed V and J ends, which lost 2 bases and 6 bases, there was a span of 17 bases. The germline V gene encodes CDR1 MNHEY and CDR2 SMNVEV (reference sequence).

The J gene is TRBJ2-4, the V gene TRBV29-1; 10 bases are shared with TRBD2. Germline CDR1 and CDR2: SQVTM and ANQGSEA. The CDR3 is 12 amino acids. V lost 6 bases to trimming and J lost 7 bases; unmatched junction nucleotides: 3. The CDR3 nucleotides are TGCAGCGTCCTGACTAGCGGGAACATTCAGTACTTC. As protein: CSVLTSGNIQYF.

The chain links TRBV15 to TRBJ2-6, with D maybe TRBD2 (7 bases). V gave up 1 base and J gave up 0 bases, with 13 bases separating them. The germline V gene has CDR1 LNHNV and CDR2 YYDKDF (reference sequence). The CDR3 is 18 amino acids. DNA of the CDR3: TGTGCCACCAGCAGAGTGGCGGGGGCGCGCTCTGGGGCCAACGTCCTGACTTTC. Protein: CATSRVAGARSGANVLTF.

V gene TRBV7-2 combines with J gene TRBJ1-1; perhaps TRBD1 as D (5 bases). Germline V lookup: CDR1 SGHTA, CDR2 FQGNSA. The CDR3 contains 15 residues. Trimming took 2 bases from V and 2 from J, leaving 12 bases between them. CDR3 amino acids: CASSLSGTANTEAFF. In DNA, the CDR3 is TGTGCCAGCAGCTTATCCGGGACTGCTAACACTGAAGCTTTCTTT.

This chain connects TRBV18 to TRBJ2-7; 9 nucleotides match TRBD2. CDR1 and CDR2 from the germline V gene are KGHSH and LQKENI. There are 17 residues in the CDR3. V shed 2 bases, J shed 0 bases, and the junction held 8 bases outside the gene matches. The CDR3 bases are TGTGCCAGCTCACCAACCACTAGCGGGCGTTCCTCCTACGAGCAGTACTTC. It specifies CASSPTTSGRSSYEQYF.

J is TRBJ1-2 and V is TRBV14, with unresolved D. This CDR3 has 14 amino acids. The germline V gene has CDR1 SGHDN and CDR2 FVKESK. Trimming stripped 1 base from V and 5 bases from J, with 11 bases between. CDR3: CASSQASQPYGYTF. CDR3 bases: TGTGCCAGCAGCCAAGCGTCACAGCCGTATGGCTACACCTTC.

The chain uses TRBV4-1 and TRBJ1-4, with D uncertain. Between the trimmed V and J ends, which lost 0 bases and 0 bases, there was a span of 11 bases. Germline CDR1 reads MGHRA; CDR2 reads YSYEKL. CDR3 length equals 17 residues. The CDR3 region has the DNA TGCGCCAGCAGCCAAGATCTCGCGGGATCAACTAATGAAAAACTGTTTTTT. This sequence encodes CASSQDLAGSTNEKLFF.

This chain connects TRBV5-1 to TRBJ2-5; 10 bases are a match to TRBD2. The CDR3 sequence is 15 residues long. CDR1 SGHRS and CDR2 YFSETQ come from the germline V gene. Losses at the gene ends were 0 bases for V and 3 bases for J; bases not matched to a gene: 2. CDR3 loop: CASSLVGTSEETQYF. For the CDR3, the DNA is TGCGCCAGCAGCTTGGTCGGGACTAGCGAAGAGACCCAGTACTTC.

The chain links TRBV7-6 to TRBJ2-3; tentatively, D is TRBD1 (5 bases). Germline V gene lookup returns CDR1 SGHVS and CDR2 FNYEAQ. Trimming removed 5 bases from V and 0 bases from J, with 12 bases in between. CDR3 size: 15 residues. The CDR3 DNA reads as TGTGCCAGCAGCCCCTATACAGGTAGCACAGATACGCAGTATTTT. Translation: CASSPYTGSTDTQYF.

The chain links TRBV5-5 to TRBJ2-3; possible D gene TRBD1, 5 bases. The germline V gene encodes CDR1 SGHKS and CDR2 YYEKEE (reference sequence). This CDR3 spans 15 amino acids. Trimming took off 3 bases at V and 2 bases at J, with 13 bases between the two ends. CDR3 sequence (DNA): TGTGCCAGCAGCTCCTATGGGGCAGTCACAGATACGCAGTATTTT. Protein product: CASSSYGAVTDTQYF.